These 28 T cell receptor beta chains were sequenced from one sample in a study of T cell responses to AZD1222 COVID-19 vaccine. Clones were read by immunoSEQ multiplex PCR, and TCRdb kept only the in-frame ones, dropping some. The table includes 96,000 or so clones, roughly 90% detected once. Sequencing used peripheral blood, obtained on day 0 of AZD1222 vaccination. The receptors stem from an adult in good health.

J is TRBJ2-7 and V is TRBV10-3, with TRBD1 matching 9 bases. The germline CDR1 and CDR2 sequences are ENHRY and SYGVKD. There are 12 residues in the CDR3. V shed 8 bases, J shed 3 bases, and the junction held 2 bases outside the gene matches. CDR3 in DNA: TGTGCCATCCGGGACAGGGTCTACGAGCAGTACTTC. It translates to CAIRDRVYEQYF.

The chain joins TRBV7-2 to TRBJ2-5, with D possibly TRBD1 on 6 matching bases. Germline values: CDR1 SGHTA, CDR2 FQGNSA. The V gene lost 2 bases and the J gene lost 5 bases, with 12 bases spanning the gap. The CDR3 covers 14 residues. CDR3: CASSLSGAPETQYF. The CDR3 DNA reads as TGTGCCAGCAGCTTATCAGGGGCCCCGGAGACCCAGTACTTC.

The chain joins TRBV18 to TRBJ1-3, with 7 bases aligning to TRBD1. CDR1 KGHSH and CDR2 LQKENI come from the germline V gene. The V and J ends lost 3 bases and 0 bases, in that order; junction bases with no gene match: 2. The CDR3 contains 15 residues. The CDR3: CASSPGTASGNTIYF. The CDR3 coding sequence is TGTGCCAGCTCACCTGGGACAGCCTCTGGAAACACCATATATTTT.

A word on this clone: One junction end does not reproduce the germline sequence, and a read error may be involved. The chain uses TRBV29-1 and TRBJ2-3; D may correspond to TRBD1 or TRBD2 (5 bases each). The CDR3 length is 8 residues. In germline, CDR1 is SQVTM, CDR2 ANQGSEA. CDR3 sequence: CSVEPGAF. CDR3 bases: TGCAGCGTTGAACCCGGGGCCTTT.

The V and J genes are TRBV7-8 and TRBJ1-5; D gene uncertain. V lost 2 bases to trimming and J lost 2 bases, with 10 bases between them. The CDR3 sequence is 15 residues long. CDR1 and CDR2 from the germline V gene are SGHVS and FQNEAQ. The CDR3 sequence is CASSLKGWRNQPQHF. The CDR3 DNA sequence: TGTGCCAGCAGCTTAAAGGGTTGGCGCAATCAGCCCCAGCATTTT.

This clone has a single count. The V and J genes are TRBV10-3 and TRBJ1-2; 7 nucleotides align to TRBD1. Germline assignment: CDR1 ENHRY and CDR2 SYGVKD. After removal of 5 bases from V and 4 bases from J, the junction contained 4 bases not matched to a gene. This CDR3 is built from 13 residues. The CDR3 DNA reads as TGTGCCATCAGTCGACAGGGATCCTATGGCTACACCTTC. It is translated as CAISRQGSYGYTF.

This clone has only one observation. The rearrangement joins TRBV4-1 to TRBJ2-7, with D unclear. V lost 0 bases and J 3 bases, leaving 6 bases between the germline ends. The germline gives CDR1 MGHRA, CDR2 YSYEKL. The CDR3 is made up of 13 amino acids. CDR3 sequence reads: CASSQDNGYEQYF. CDR3 nucleotide sequence: TGCGCCAGCAGCCAAGATAACGGCTACGAGCAGTACTTC.

V gene TRBV7-8 combines with J gene TRBJ2-6; D is perhaps TRBD2 (6 bases). The CDR3 runs to 15 residues. V was trimmed by 3 bases and J by 6 bases, leaving 12 bases between them. Germline V gives CDR1 SGHVS, CDR2 FQNEAQ. CDR3 bases: TGTGCCAGCAGCTTCCAGGGACTCATGGCCAACGTCCTGACTTTC. Its protein is CASSFQGLMANVLTF.

The J gene is TRBJ2-7, the V gene TRBV28, with no clear D. Germline lookup yields CDR1 MDHEN and CDR2 SYDVKM. The V gene lost 1 base and the J gene lost 2 bases, with 6 bases spanning the gap. This CDR3 is 13 amino acids long. The CDR3: CASSLLSPYEQYF. CDR3 nucleotides: TGTGCCAGCAGTTTATTGTCGCCCTACGAGCAGTACTTC.

The chain uses TRBV27 and TRBJ2-7; a weak D match, TRBD2 (6 bases). Germline CDR1 is MNHEY and CDR2 is SMNVEV (reference sequence). The V gene lost 4 bases and the J gene lost 3 bases, with 13 bases spanning the gap. The CDR3 runs to 14 residues. The chain's CDR3 is CASSSRPGLYEQYF. The CDR3 DNA sequence: TGTGCCAGCAGTTCTCGACCGGGACTCTACGAGCAGTACTTC.

The chain joins TRBV10-3 to TRBJ2-1, with TRBD2 matching 10 bases. V shed 6 bases and J 4 bases; nucleotides not matched to a gene: 3. The CDR3 extends over 14 amino acids. CDR1 ENHRY and CDR2 SYGVKD come from the germline V gene. CDR3 in amino acids: CAIRPTSGYNEQFF. In DNA, the CDR3 is TGTGCCATCAGGCCGACTAGCGGGTACAATGAGCAGTTCTTC.

The chain joins TRBV5-5 to TRBJ1-1; TRBD1 matches 9 bases. CDR1 and CDR2 (germline): SGHKS, YYEKEE (reference sequence). CDR3 length: 13 residues. V shed 4 bases and J 11 bases; nucleotides not matched to a gene: 9. The CDR3: CASSRDRDTSAFF. The DNA of the CDR3 is TGTGCCAGCAGCCGGGACAGGGACACCTCGGCTTTCTTT.

V and J are TRBV28 and TRBJ1-1; D remains ambiguous. CDR1 MDHEN and CDR2 SYDVKM come from the germline V gene. The CDR3 consists of 13 residues. With 7 bases removed from V and 7 bases from J, the gap between germline ends came to 16 bases. The CDR3 loop reads CASIRLPAGEAFF. The CDR3 coding sequence is TGTGCCAGCATCCGACTGCCGGCCGGTGAAGCTTTCTTT. The whole variable domain, filled in from reference TRBV28 and TRBJ1-1, reads DVKVTQSSRYLVKRTGEKVFLECVQDMDHENMFWYRQDPGLGLRLIYFSYDVKMKEKGDIPEGYSVSREKKERFSLILESASTNQTSMYLCASIRLPAGEAFFGQGTRLTVV.

CDR3 amino acids: CASSLRTSGSLYTDTQYF. The CDR3 nucleotides are TGTGCCAGCAGCCTCCGGACTAGCGGCTCCCTCTACACAGATACGCAGTATTTT. The chain uses TRBV7-9 and TRBJ2-3; TRBD2 aligns across 10 bases. V was pared by 5 bases and J by 2 bases, with 13 bases of the junction left unmatched. The CDR3 sequence is 18 residues long. Germline CDR1 SEHNR, CDR2 FQNEAQ (reference sequence).

This clone was counted a few times. This sequence joins TRBV28 and TRBJ1-4, with TRBD1 as a possible D gene (6 bases). Per germline, CDR1 MDHEN and CDR2 SYDVKM. The V gene lost 6 bases and the J gene lost 3 bases, with 14 bases spanning the gap. This CDR3 is built from 15 residues. CDR3 nucleotides: TGTGCCAGCAGACCACAGGGAGTGGCTAATGAAAAACTGTTTTTT. Translating it yields CASRPQGVANEKLFF.

This rearrangement joins TRBV14 to TRBJ1-6, with D unresolved. The CDR3 runs 14 residues. V was shortened by 0 bases and J by 7 bases, with 7 bases between the two germline ends. Per the germline V gene, CDR1 is SGHDN and CDR2 is FVKESK. CDR3 coding DNA: TGTGCCAGCAGCCAAGACCTGGGAAATTCACCCCTCCACTTT. It codes for CASSQDLGNSPLHF.

This chain uses TRBV23-1 with TRBJ2-7, with TRBD2 as a possible D gene (7 bases). TRBV23-1 is an open reading frame, and its role is uncertain. The CDR3 contains 15 residues. Between the trimmed V and J ends, which lost 3 bases and 3 bases, there was a span of 15 bases. Here the CDR3 DNA reads TGCGCCAGCAGTCACTGCGGGAGAGGGGGCTACGAGCAGTACTTC. It is translated as CASSHCGRGGYEQYF.

This rearrangement joins TRBV28 to TRBJ1-6, with 10 nucleotides matching TRBD1. V trimming: 1 base; J trimming: 9 bases; junction bases outside the gene matches: 6. Per the germline V gene, CDR1 is MDHEN and CDR2 is SYDVKM. The length of the CDR3 is 16 residues. CDR3 in DNA: TGTGCCAGCAGTTTATTGGGGACAGGGGTAGGTTCACCCCTCCACTTT. It specifies CASSLLGTGVGSPLHF.

The chain recombines TRBV18 with TRBJ2-7, with 8 positions matching TRBD2. Trimming at V came to 3 bases and at J to 4 bases, leaving 5 bases not matched to a gene. The CDR3 contains 14 residues. Germline V gene lookup returns CDR1 KGHSH and CDR2 LQKENI. The CDR3 coding sequence is TGTGCCAGCTCACCGAACGGGAGGGGATACGAGCAGTACTTC. Amino acids: CASSPNGRGYEQYF. Drawing the rest from reference TRBV18 and TRBJ2-7, the complete variable domain is NAGVMQNPRHLVRRRGQEARLRCSPMKGHSHVYWYRQLPEEGLKFMVYLQKENIIDESGMPKERFSAEFPKEGPSILRIQQVVRGDSAAYFCASSPNGRGYEQYFGPGTRLTVT.

In its sample, this clone was seen once. The rearrangement uses TRBV6-2 or TRBV6-3 and TRBJ1-2; the match to TRBD1 covers 12 bases. After removal of 4 bases from V and 5 bases from J, the junction contained 5 bases not matched to a gene. The CDR3 has 15 amino acids. Germline assignment: CDR1 MNHEY and CDR2 SVGEGT. The CDR3 bases are TGTGCCAGCAGTTCCGGGACAGGGGGCGTGTATGGCTACACCTTC. This encodes CASSSGTGGVYGYTF.

The chain recombines TRBV28 with TRBJ1-5; the match to TRBD1 covers 9 bases. This CDR3 comprises 16 residues. Losses at the gene ends were 3 bases for V and 4 bases for J; bases not matched to a gene: 7. Germline CDR1 is MDHEN and CDR2 is SYDVKM. CDR3 in DNA: TGTGCCAGCAGTTTTCAACAGGGGGCGCGGAATCAGCCCCAGCATTTT. Translation gives CASSFQQGARNQPQHF.

This chain uses TRBV14 with TRBJ2-7; a possible D gene is TRBD1 (7 bases). Germline V gene lookup returns CDR1 SGHDN and CDR2 FVKESK. With 1 base removed from V and 3 bases from J, the gap between germline ends came to 13 bases. The CDR3 has 15 amino acids. The CDR3 is CASSQVGGGLYEQYF. For the CDR3, the DNA is TGTGCCAGCAGCCAAGTCGGAGGGGGCCTCTACGAGCAGTACTTC.

J is TRBJ2-5 and V is TRBV27; a weak D match, TRBD1 (5 bases). The CDR3 consists of 15 residues. Looked up from germline, CDR1 is MNHEY and CDR2 is SMNVEV (reference sequence). V shed 1 base and J shed 4 bases, with 13 bases lying between them. CDR3 loop: CASSLWGSGVETQYF. The CDR3 DNA is TGTGCCAGCAGTTTATGGGGCAGTGGGGTAGAGACCCAGTACTTC.

The chain links TRBV5-6 to TRBJ2-1; 7 positions agree with TRBD2. V trimming: 7 bases; J trimming: 1 base; junction bases outside the gene matches: 8. CDR1 and CDR2 (germline): SGHDT, YYEEEE. There are 15 residues in the CDR3. CDR3 sequence (DNA): TGTGCCAGCGTCCACGGCGGGAGATCCTACAATGAGCAGTTCTTC. Residues: CASVHGGRSYNEQFF. Together with reference TRBV5-6 and TRBJ2-1, the CDR3 gives the full variable domain: DAGVTQSPTHLIKTRGQQVTLRCSPKSGHDTVSWYQQALGQGPQFIFQYYEEEERQRGNFPDRFSGHQFPNYSSELNVNALLLGDSALYLCASVHGGRSYNEQFFGPGTRLTVL.

This chain connects TRBV14 to TRBJ2-3, with TRBD2 matching over 8 bases. Germline trimming cut 3 bases from V and 0 bases from J; bases unmatched to any gene: 5. CDR1 and CDR2 from the germline V gene are SGHDN and FVKESK. The CDR3 sequence is 16 residues long. The DNA of the CDR3 is TGTGCCAGCAGCCAGTGGACTAGCAGTAGCACAGATACGCAGTATTTT. Residues: CASSQWTSSSTDTQYF.

This clone was detected a few times. The gene calls are TRBV11-3 and TRBJ2-3; D unclear. CDR3 size: 14 residues. Trimming left V 4 bases short and J 4 bases short, with 12 bases between. Germline V CDR1 and CDR2: SGHNT, YENEEA. The DNA of the CDR3 is TGTGCCAGCAGCTCAGAGGTCCCCCCAGATACGCAGTATTTT. Translation: CASSSEVPPDTQYF.

This clone was counted once. The chain joins TRBV27 to TRBJ1-5, with D possibly matching TRBD1 (5 bases). The CDR3 consists of 15 residues. CDR1 and CDR2 from the germline V gene are MNHEY and SMNVEV (reference sequence). V shed 2 bases and J shed 2 bases, with 10 bases lying between them. CDR3 in amino acids: CASSLKGRRNQPQHF. DNA for the CDR3: TGTGCCAGCAGTTTAAAGGGACGTCGCAATCAGCCCCAGCATTTT.

This chain uses TRBV6-5 with TRBJ2-7; D perhaps matches TRBD1 (5 bases). Germline values: CDR1 MNHEY, CDR2 SVGAGI. The CDR3 contains 13 residues. Trimming removed 6 bases at V and 2 bases at J, with 11 bases between. CDR3 residues: CASRPDNTYEQYF. CDR3 coding DNA: TGTGCCAGCAGGCCGGACAACACCTACGAGCAGTACTTC.